Given below is one TCR beta chain in context. Its antigen is not identified. These data come from a study of cytomegalovirus exposure and HLA in healthy donors. The PCR was carried out with 60 Vbeta primers and 13 Jbeta primers. Profiling relied on immunoSEQ multiplex PCR, and the TCRdb table lists in-frame clones only, not all of them. The repertoire has about 150,000 clones, under 80% of them found once; the top ten carry around 1.9%. Germline CDR1 LGHNA, CDR2 YNFKEQ. This CDR3 comprises 15 residues. Unmatched junction bases numbered 7, after V lost 4 bases and J lost 7 bases. Study findings and constraints: Analysis performed later found more than 15,000 TCR beta sequences associated with HLA alleles at 0.05 false discovery rate.

J is TRBJ1-6 and V is TRBV4-2; TRBD1 aligns across 7 bases. The specimen sequenced was PBMCs. This sequence was found in a man aged 25 to 45 in good health and CMV-seronegative. In nucleotides, the CDR3 is TGTGCCAGCAGCCGTGACAGGGATGAGAATTCACCCCTCCACTTT. Translated: CASSRDRDENSPLHF.